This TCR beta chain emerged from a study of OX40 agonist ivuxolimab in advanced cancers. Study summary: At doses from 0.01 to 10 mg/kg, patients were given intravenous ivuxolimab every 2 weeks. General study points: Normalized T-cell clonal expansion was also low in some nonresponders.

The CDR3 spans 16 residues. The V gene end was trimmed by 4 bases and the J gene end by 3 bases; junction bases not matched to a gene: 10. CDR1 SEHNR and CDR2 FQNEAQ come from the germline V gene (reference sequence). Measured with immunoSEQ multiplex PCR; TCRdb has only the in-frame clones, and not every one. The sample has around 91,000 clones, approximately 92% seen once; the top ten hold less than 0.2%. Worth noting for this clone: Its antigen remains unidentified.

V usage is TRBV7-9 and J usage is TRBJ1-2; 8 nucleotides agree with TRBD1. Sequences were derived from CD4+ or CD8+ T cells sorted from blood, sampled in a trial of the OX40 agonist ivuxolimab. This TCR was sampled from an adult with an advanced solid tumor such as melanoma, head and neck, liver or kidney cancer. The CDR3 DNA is TGTGCCAGCAGCTCCAGGGGGCCAGGGAAGGACTATGGCTACACCTTC. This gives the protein CASSSRGPGKDYGYTF.